The clone carrying this T cell receptor beta chain was counted between two and nine times. The antigen is undetermined. Using its own MiXCR run on the RT-PCR reads, TCRdb lists one record per CDR3 protein. The data hold about 650,000 distinct CDR3 sequences, with less than 20% observed a single time. From germline, CDR1 is SQVTM and CDR2 ANQGSEA. The J segment lost 6 bases and the V segment lost 5 bases, leaving 9 bases of the junction unmatched. The CDR3 is 13 amino acids. The sample originates from a study of response to subunit inactivated influenza vaccine. Overall study findings and caveats: It was the authors' suggestion that each seasonal influenza vaccination recruits few new T cells.

This specimen consisted of PBMCs from blood, obtained approximately 12 days after vaccination. This sequence joins TRBV29-1 and TRBJ1-1; 7 positions agree with TRBD1. The source is a man aged 50 to 60 who received an inactivated influenza vaccine. The CDR3 sequence is CSVRIKQGSEAFF. The CDR3 nucleotides read TGCAGCGTTCGGATCAAACAGGGGTCTGAAGCTTTCTTT.